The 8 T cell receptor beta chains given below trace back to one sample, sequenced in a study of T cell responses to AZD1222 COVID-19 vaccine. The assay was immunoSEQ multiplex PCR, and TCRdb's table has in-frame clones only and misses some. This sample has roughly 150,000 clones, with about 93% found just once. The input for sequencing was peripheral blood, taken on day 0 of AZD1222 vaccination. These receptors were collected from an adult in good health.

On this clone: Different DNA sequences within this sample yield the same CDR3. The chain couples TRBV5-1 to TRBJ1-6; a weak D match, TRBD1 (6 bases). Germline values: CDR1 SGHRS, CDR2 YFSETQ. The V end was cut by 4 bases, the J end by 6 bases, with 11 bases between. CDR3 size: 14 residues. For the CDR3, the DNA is TGCGCCAGCAGCCCCGGGGGGGCTAATTCACCCCTCCACTTT. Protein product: CASSPGGANSPLHF.

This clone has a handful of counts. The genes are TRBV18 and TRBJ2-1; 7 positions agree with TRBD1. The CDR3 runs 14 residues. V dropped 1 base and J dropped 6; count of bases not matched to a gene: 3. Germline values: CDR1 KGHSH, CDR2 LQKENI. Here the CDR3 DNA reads TGTGCCAGCTCACCACGGGCAGGGGGCAATGAGCAGTTCTTC. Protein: CASSPRAGGNEQFF.

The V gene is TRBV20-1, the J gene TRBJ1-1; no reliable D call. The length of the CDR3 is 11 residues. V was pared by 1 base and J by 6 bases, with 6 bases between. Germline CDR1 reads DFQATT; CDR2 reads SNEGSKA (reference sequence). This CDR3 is CSARGGAEAFF. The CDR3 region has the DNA TGCAGTGCTAGAGGGGGAGCTGAAGCTTTCTTT.

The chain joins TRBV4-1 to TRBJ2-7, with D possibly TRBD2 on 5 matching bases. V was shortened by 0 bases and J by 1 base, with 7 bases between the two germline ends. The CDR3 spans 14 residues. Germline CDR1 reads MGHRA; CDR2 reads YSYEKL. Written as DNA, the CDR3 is TGCGCCAGCAGCCAAGAACTAGTTTCCTACGAGCAGTACTTC. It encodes CASSQELVSYEQYF.

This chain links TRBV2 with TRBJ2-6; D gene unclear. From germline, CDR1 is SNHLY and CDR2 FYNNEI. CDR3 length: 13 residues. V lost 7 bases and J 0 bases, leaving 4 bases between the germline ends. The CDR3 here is CASISSGANVLTF. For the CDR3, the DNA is TGTGCCAGCATTAGCTCTGGGGCCAACGTCCTGACTTTC.

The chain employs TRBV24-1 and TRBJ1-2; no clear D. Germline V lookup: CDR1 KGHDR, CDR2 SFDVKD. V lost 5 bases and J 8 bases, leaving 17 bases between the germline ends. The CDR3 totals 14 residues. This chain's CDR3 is CATSGPAQSGGYTF. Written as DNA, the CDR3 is TGTGCCACCAGTGGCCCGGCCCAGTCGGGGGGCTACACCTTC.

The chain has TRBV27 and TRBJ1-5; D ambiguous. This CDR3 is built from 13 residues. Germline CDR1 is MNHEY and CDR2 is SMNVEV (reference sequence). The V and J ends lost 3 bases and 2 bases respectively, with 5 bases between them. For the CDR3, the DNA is TGTGCCAGCAGTTTTGCCGGCAATCAGCCCCAGCATTTT. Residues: CASSFAGNQPQHF.

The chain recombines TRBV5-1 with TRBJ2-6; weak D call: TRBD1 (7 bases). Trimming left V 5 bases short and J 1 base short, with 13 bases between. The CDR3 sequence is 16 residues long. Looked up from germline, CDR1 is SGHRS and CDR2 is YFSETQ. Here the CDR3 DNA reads TGCGCCAGCAGGAGGGACAGCGGGTCTGGGGCCAACGTCCTGACTTTC. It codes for CASRRDSGSGANVLTF.